The TCR beta chain described here comes from a study of OX40 agonist ivuxolimab in advanced cancers. Study background: Participants, approximately 81% male, averaged 60 years of age, ranging from roughly 20 to 80. In three patients, partial responses were observed, one with hepatocellular carcinoma and two with cutaneous melanoma. Antecedent anti-PD-1, anti-PD-L1 or anti-CTLA-4 therapy was permissible, with approximately 44% having received some.

The CDR3 consists of 15 residues. Germline V gene lookup returns CDR1 KGHSH and CDR2 LQKENI. V gave up 3 bases and J gave up 0 bases, with 11 bases separating them. Data came from immunoSEQ multiplex PCR; TCRdb stores just in-frame clones and leaves some out. This sample yields 65,000 or so clones, of which nearly 95% are seen a single time; over 10% belongs to the top ten. General observations from the study: Among T cells, CD8+ cells averaged more expanded clones than CD4+ cells.

Turning to this clone: Its specificity is not known.

This rearrangement joins TRBV18 to TRBJ1-1; unclear D gene. The input for sequencing was CD4+ or CD8+ T cells sorted from blood, taken in a trial of the OX40 agonist ivuxolimab. The sequence derives from an adult with an advanced solid tumor such as melanoma, head and neck, liver or kidney cancer. CDR3 sequence reads: CASSPWYSMNTEAFF. The CDR3 DNA follows: TGTGCCAGCTCACCGTGGTACAGCATGAACACTGAAGCTTTCTTT.